Detailed here is one T cell receptor (beta chain). Its antigen is still unknown. This CDR3 comprises 14 residues. Germline CDR1 reads DFQATT; CDR2 reads SNEGSKA (reference sequence). Trimming shortened V by 3 bases and J by 3 bases, and 14 bases separated the two germline ends. These data belong to a study of vaccination and CD4 T cells after COVID-19. Background on the study: Post-COVID samples were collected a median around 100 days following diagnosis, spanning 35 to 161.

Treatment of the sample: roughly 10-day PBMC culture with coronavirus spike peptide pools or control peptides (ViraFEST assay). Positive PCR results dated from March to December 2020, before the US Alpha, Beta and Delta variants. Sequencing of cultured CD4+ T cell DNA used the Oncomine TCR Beta short-read assay. MiXCR, run by TCRdb on the PCR reads, gives a single entry per CDR3 protein. The table records about 4,600 distinct CDR3 sequences, 40% to 55% of them present only once. Whole-study findings and limits: It was observed that, in convalescent patients, a median about 90% of reactive clones arose only post-vaccination.

V is TRBV20-1 and J is TRBJ2-5; no clear D gene. Sequencing used CD4+ T cells from blood, cultured in vitro. The source is a human donor who had recovered from COVID-19. The CDR3 coding sequence is TGCAGTGCTAGGAGTATGGAACTCAAAGAGACCCAGTACTTC. It is translated as CSARSMELKETQYF.